This T cell receptor (beta chain) was recovered during a study of blood T cell repertoires in COVID-19. The overall study: Samples representing acute and convalescent COVID-19 were sourced from the United States, Italy and Spain. PBMCs, B-cell-depleted T cells, or T cells provided the cDNA or gDNA that made up the material.

Authors' processing steps: Reference gene primers were amplified, and this amplification served to estimate nucleated cell counts. The protocol was immunoSEQ multiplex PCR, while the TCRdb copy is restricted to in-frame clones and leaves out a portion. That table supplies the V and J calls and clone size; D and trimming were determined from the DNA. The sample records 100,000 or so clones, approximately 92% being singletons. The CDR3 is 15 residues long. CDR1 and CDR2 from the germline V gene are MDHEN and SYDVKM. Trimming took off 3 bases at V and 4 bases at J, with 15 bases between the two ends. This clonotype was obtained from a man in his fifties or sixties with active COVID-19. The chain joins TRBV28 to TRBJ1-2, with a tentative D call TRBD1 (6 bases). The specimen was peripheral blood. CDR3 loop: CASSFGQLIGYGYTF. DNA of the CDR3: TGTGCCAGCAGTTTCGGACAGTTGATAGGCTATGGCTACACCTTC.